These 25 T cell receptor beta chains share one sample of origin, sequenced in a study of T cell clonotyping in hematopoietic cell transplantation. The protocol was immunoSEQ multiplex PCR, while the TCRdb copy is restricted to in-frame clones and leaves out a portion. The table lists tens of thousands of clones, 86% of them singletons, with 4.5% to 6.5% in the top ten. Regarding time point: recipient sample about 28 days before transplant, after cytoreduction. This specimen was peripheral blood mononuclear cells, taken before stem cell transplant. The receptor source for this set is a man aged 55 to 70 with biphenotypic leukemia. Some clones in this sample may be carry-over from other donors' samples.

The gene calls are TRBV5-1 and TRBJ2-7; TRBD1 aligns across 7 bases. Losses at the gene ends were 9 bases for V and 5 bases for J; bases not matched to a gene: 14. CDR3 length equals 14 residues. Germline lookup yields CDR1 SGHRS and CDR2 YFSETQ. The DNA for the CDR3 is TGCGCCAAGGATACATACAGGGGTTCCCACGAGCAGTACTTC. Translation: CAKDTYRGSHEQYF.

The CDR3 DNA follows: TGCGCCAGCAGCTTGGCCCAGGACAGGGTTTACGAGCAGTACTTC. Its translation is CASSLAQDRVYEQYF. J is TRBJ2-7 and V is TRBV5-1; 8 bases fit TRBD1. Unmatched junction bases numbered 6, after V lost 0 bases and J lost 4 bases. Germline lookup yields CDR1 SGHRS and CDR2 YFSETQ. This CDR3 comprises 15 residues. Full variable domain (missing parts from reference TRBV5-1 and TRBJ2-7): KAGVTQTPRYLIKTRGQQVTLSCSPISGHRSVSWYQQTPGQGLQFLFEYFSETQRNKGNFPGRFSGRQFSNSRSEMNVSTLELGDSALYLCASSLAQDRVYEQYFGPGTRLTVT.

This chain connects TRBV7-3 to TRBJ2-7; tentatively, D is TRBD2 (6 bases). Trimming cost V 5 bases and J 1 base, with 18 bases left between them. CDR3 length equals 16 residues. Germline CDR1 is SGHTA and CDR2 is FQGTGA. The CDR3 sequence is CASSPSTRVGSYEQYF. The CDR3 bases are TGTGCCAGCAGCCCCTCGACTAGAGTTGGGTCCTACGAGCAGTACTTC.

This clone was counted a few times. This sequence joins TRBV5-5 and TRBJ1-4, with 9 bases that match TRBD1. The CDR3 contains 16 residues. Germline CDR1 is SGHKS and CDR2 is YYEKEE (reference sequence). V trimming: 0 bases; J trimming: 6 bases; junction bases outside the gene matches: 6. CDR3 in DNA: TGTGCCAGCAGCTTGGATGGGACAGGGCTGGATGAAAAACTGTTTTTT. As protein: CASSLDGTGLDEKLFF.

This rearrangement joins TRBV2 to TRBJ2-7; weak D call: TRBD1 (6 bases). The CDR3 length is 13 residues. Germline CDR1 and CDR2: SNHLY and FYNNEI. V dropped 5 bases and J dropped 4 bases, with 12 bases sitting between them. CDR3 amino acids: CASSWGHGYEQYF. The CDR3, as DNA: TGTGCCAGCAGTTGGGGACACGGTTACGAGCAGTACTTC.

As concerns this clone: Sequence at one end of the junction differs from germline and may be a read error. The V gene is TRBV7-7, the J gene TRBJ1-5; possibly TRBD1 for D (6 bases). The CDR3 is 13 residues long. Germline V gene data show CDR1 as SSHAT and CDR2 as FNYEAQ (reference sequence). The CDR3 nucleotides read TGTGCTAGCAGCTCAGGGGTAGGTCAGCCCCAGCATTTT. Translation: CASSSGVGQPQHF.

The chain has TRBV11-2 and TRBJ2-5, with 8 bases aligning to TRBD2. The germline gives CDR1 SGHAT, CDR2 FQNNGV. The CDR3 runs to 15 residues. The V segment lost 1 base and the J segment 1 base; nucleotides outside the gene matches: 2. CDR3 sequence (DNA): TGTGCCAGCAGCTTAGGTACTAGCGGCCAAGAGACCCAGTACTTC. Translating it yields CASSLGTSGQETQYF.

The DNA for the CDR3 is TGTGCCAGCAGCCCAACGACAGTATTCTATGGCTACACCTTC. Protein product: CASSPTTVFYGYTF. The chain carries TRBV7-2 and TRBJ1-2; weak D call: TRBD1 (5 bases). CDR3 length: 14 amino acids. Trimming left V 5 bases short and J 4 bases short, with 14 bases between. Germline V gene lookup returns CDR1 SGHTA and CDR2 FQGNSA. Filled out from reference TRBV7-2 and TRBJ1-2, the complete variable domain reads GAGVSQSPSNKVTEKGKDVELRCDPISGHTALYWYRQSLGQGLEFLIYFQGNSAPDKSGLPSDRFSAERTGGSVSTLTIQRTQQEDSAVYLCASSPTTVFYGYTFGSGTRLTVV.

The rearrangement uses TRBV19 and TRBJ2-2; 10 positions match TRBD1. The V gene's germline CDR1 is LNHDA and CDR2 SQIVND (reference sequence). V was pared by 5 bases and J by 1 base, with 4 bases of the junction left unmatched. The CDR3 covers 16 residues. CDR3 region: CASSGTGDMNTGELFF. CDR3 DNA: TGTGCCAGTAGTGGGACAGGGGACATGAACACCGGGGAGCTGTTTTTT.

This sequence joins TRBV19 and TRBJ1-2, with a weak D call TRBD1 (5 bases). V lost 5 bases and J lost 5, with 15 bases in between. Germline V gives CDR1 LNHDA, CDR2 SQIVND (reference sequence). This CDR3 comprises 14 residues. CDR3 DNA sequence: TGTGCCAGTAGTCCCCGTGCGGGGGGATATGGCTACACCTTC. It yields the protein CASSPRAGGYGYTF.

This clone showed up just once. The V call is TRBV5-4, the J call TRBJ2-3; unclear D gene. Germline CDR1 and CDR2: SGHNT and YYREEE (reference sequence). Between the trimmed V and J ends, which lost 0 bases and 3 bases, there was a span of 5 bases. The CDR3 loop spans 13 amino acids. CDR3 in amino acids: CASSLERTDTQYF. The DNA for the CDR3 is TGTGCCAGCAGCTTGGAGCGTACAGATACGCAGTATTTT.

This rearrangement joins TRBV28 to TRBJ2-7; D is undetermined. This CDR3 contains 14 residues. V lost 4 bases and J lost 0, with 10 bases in between. Germline V CDR1 and CDR2: MDHEN, SYDVKM. This chain's CDR3 is CASSSGPISYEQYF. The CDR3 DNA sequence: TGTGCCAGCAGTTCCGGGCCTATCTCCTACGAGCAGTACTTC.

The CDR3 DNA sequence: TGTGCCAGCGTCGGGGGGGTCTCTTACAATGAGCAGTTCTTC. Translating it yields CASVGGVSYNEQFF. The J gene is TRBJ2-1, the V gene TRBV7-2; 8 bases are shared with TRBD2. Germline lookup yields CDR1 SGHTA and CDR2 FQGNSA. The V and J ends lost 8 bases and 4 bases, in that order; junction bases with no gene match: 7. The CDR3 loop spans 14 amino acids.

The chain carries TRBV7-9 and TRBJ2-3; TRBD2 might be the D (6 bases). The CDR3 is 15 amino acids. Germline V CDR1 and CDR2: SEHNR, FQNEAQ (reference sequence). V gave up 3 bases and J gave up 2 bases, with 12 bases separating them. The DNA of the CDR3 is TGTGCCAGCAGCTTGGGCGGGCGGGACACAGATACGCAGTATTTT. It specifies CASSLGGRDTDTQYF. Full variable domain (rest looked up from reference TRBV7-9 and TRBJ2-3): DTGVSQNPRHKITKRGQNVTFRCDPISEHNRLYWYRQTLGQGPEFLTYFQNEAQLEKSRLLSDRFSAERPKGSFSTLEIQRTEQGDSAMYLCASSLGGRDTDTQYFGPGTRLTVL.

The chain joins TRBV6-6 to TRBJ1-1, with D perhaps TRBD1 (5 bases). This CDR3 has 13 residues. Germline CDR1 reads MNHNY; CDR2 reads SVGAGI (reference sequence). The V end was cut by 6 bases, the J end by 3 bases, with 11 bases between. CDR3 in amino acids: CASSRVRDTEAFF. CDR3 DNA sequence: TGTGCCAGCAGCAGGGTAAGAGACACTGAAGCTTTCTTT.

The rearrangement joins TRBV15 to TRBJ2-2; 11 bases are shared with TRBD2. J gave up 7 bases and V 5 bases, and 15 bases lay outside the gene matches. This CDR3 contains 18 residues. Germline loops: CDR1 LNHNV, CDR2 YYDKDF (reference sequence). The CDR3 reads CATSRPRGTSGTGGELFF. DNA of the CDR3: TGTGCCACCAGCCGACCAAGGGGGACTAGCGGAACAGGCGGGGAGCTGTTTTTT.

The chain combines TRBV25-1 with TRBJ2-3, with D possibly being TRBD1 or TRBD2 (5 bases each). CDR1 and CDR2 (germline): MGHDK, SYGVNS. The V gene lost 0 bases and the J gene lost 5 bases, with 12 bases spanning the gap. This CDR3 comprises 15 residues. The DNA for the CDR3 is TGTGCCAGCAGTGAATATTCCGGGGCACAAGATACGCAGTATTTT. It is translated as CASSEYSGAQDTQYF.

The rearrangement links TRBV30 to TRBJ1-2; weak D call: TRBD1 (5 bases). V was trimmed by 2 bases and J by 8 bases, leaving 15 bases between them. The CDR3 has 13 residues. The germline V gene encodes CDR1 GTSNPN and CDR2 SVGIG (reference sequence). The CDR3 sequence is CAWSTSGVGGYTF. Here the CDR3 DNA reads TGTGCCTGGAGTACCTCGGGGGTTGGCGGCTACACCTTC. The full variable domain, completed using reference TRBV30 and TRBJ1-2, is SQTIHQWPATLVQPVGSPLSLECTVEGTSNPNLYWYRQAAGRGLQLLFYSVGIGQISSEVPQNLSASRPQDRQFILSSKKLLLSDSGFYLCAWSTSGVGGYTFGSGTRLTVV.

This chain joins TRBV28 and TRBJ2-6, with a tentative D call TRBD1 (7 bases). Germline V CDR1 and CDR2: MDHEN, SYDVKM. CDR3 length equals 16 residues. V was clipped by 2 bases and J by 4 bases, with 12 bases between them. The CDR3 reads CASSLLRGVGANVLTF. The CDR3 bases are TGTGCCAGCAGTTTACTCAGGGGGGTCGGGGCCAACGTCCTGACTTTC.

V and J are TRBV28 and TRBJ2-7; D may be TRBD2 (5 bases). Trimming cost V 4 bases and J 2 bases, with 15 bases left between them. CDR1 and CDR2 (germline): MDHEN, SYDVKM. CDR3 size: 15 residues. CDR3 amino acids: CASSSLGLPTYEQYF. The CDR3 DNA is TGTGCCAGCAGTTCCTTAGGACTGCCCACCTACGAGCAGTACTTC.

The chain links TRBV6-1 to TRBJ2-1; 9 positions agree with TRBD2. The V gene's germline CDR1 is MNHNS and CDR2 SASEGT. The CDR3 extends over 13 amino acids. V was pared by 4 bases and J by 8 bases, with 3 bases of the junction left unmatched. This CDR3 reads CASSVLAGDEQFF. CDR3 sequence (DNA): TGTGCCAGCAGTGTACTAGCGGGCGATGAGCAGTTCTTC.

V gene TRBV18 combines with J gene TRBJ1-2; unclear D gene. This CDR3 region has 15 residues. Germline assignment: CDR1 KGHSH and CDR2 LQKENI. The ends were cut back, 3 bases at V and 3 bases at J, with 14 bases in the middle. CDR3 in amino acids: CASSPEIRADYGYTF. In DNA, the CDR3 is TGTGCCAGCTCACCCGAGATACGGGCGGACTATGGCTACACCTTC.

The rearrangement joins TRBV30 to TRBJ1-6; D remains unclear. CDR3 size: 13 residues. Germline lookup yields CDR1 GTSNPN and CDR2 SVGIG (reference sequence). V was pared by 4 bases and J by 4 bases, with 8 bases between. Here the CDR3 DNA reads TGTGCCTGGACAACAGATTATAATTCACCCCTCCACTTT. This sequence encodes CAWTTDYNSPLHF.

The chain employs TRBV5-6 and TRBJ2-1; 7 nucleotides match TRBD2. V gave up 0 bases and J gave up 2 bases; unmatched junction bases: 5. CDR3 length equals 16 residues. Germline V gene data show CDR1 as SGHDT and CDR2 as YYEEEE. The CDR3 DNA follows: TGTGCCAGCAGCTTGGCTCGGGAGGAGCCCTACAATGAGCAGTTCTTC. This codes for CASSLAREEPYNEQFF.

The V and J genes are TRBV6-5 and TRBJ2-1, with TRBD2 matching over 7 bases. The J segment lost 8 bases and the V segment lost 2 bases, leaving 3 bases of the junction unmatched. CDR3 length: 13 residues. Germline V gene data show CDR1 as MNHEY and CDR2 as SVGAGI. CDR3 residues: CASSYGGSDEQFF. CDR3 nucleotide sequence: TGTGCCAGCAGTTACGGCGGGAGCGATGAGCAGTTCTTC.